The 21 T cell receptor beta chains below come from one sample, sequenced in a study of blood T cell repertoires in COVID-19 (dated by TCRdb to the early 2020s). To prepare the library, the immunoSEQ multiplex PCR assay was applied. The table comes from immuneACCESS by way of TCRdb, which keeps in-frame sequences with V and J called. Part of the clones is missing from these tables; in studies checked, under half for an unresolved V gene and the rest for unknown reasons. The sample includes around 100,000 clones, with roughly 87% observed a single time. Together, the top ten hold less than 8.5% of the sample. Sequenced: peripheral blood. The receptors were sampled from a man aged 30 to 45 in a cohort sampled during active COVID-19.

The chain links TRBV7-2 to TRBJ2-1, with TRBD2 identical over 12 bases. Trimming cost V 5 bases and J 7 bases; bases outside gene matches: 6. CDR3 size: 15 residues. CDR1 SGHTA and CDR2 FQGNSA come from the germline V gene. The CDR3: CASSPTSGGVNEQFF. The CDR3 nucleotides are TGTGCCAGCAGCCCGACTAGCGGGGGTGTAAATGAGCAGTTCTTC.

The rearrangement uses TRBV7-2 and TRBJ1-6; D is possibly TRBD1 (6 bases). V lost 7 bases to trimming and J lost 1 base, with 8 bases between them. Germline V gene lookup returns CDR1 SGHTA and CDR2 FQGNSA. CDR3 length: 14 amino acids. The CDR3 nucleotides are TGTGCCAGCATTCAGGGGTCCTATAATTCACCCCTCCACTTT. It yields the protein CASIQGSYNSPLHF.

This chain uses TRBV24-1 with TRBJ2-1; weak D call: TRBD1 (5 bases). Trimming removed 1 base at V and 7 bases at J, with 13 bases between. Germline CDR1 reads KGHDR; CDR2 reads SFDVKD. The CDR3 has 15 residues. The chain's CDR3 is CATSDFAGPLNEQFF. CDR3 coding DNA: TGTGCCACCAGTGATTTTGCAGGGCCGCTAAATGAGCAGTTCTTC.

This chain connects TRBV9 to TRBJ1-6, with a tentative D call TRBD1 (5 bases). Germline CDR1 and CDR2: SGDLS and YYNGEE. CDR3 size: 15 residues. The V end was cut by 1 base, the J end by 3 bases, with 8 bases between. CDR3 coding DNA: TGTGCCAGCAGCGTAACTGACAGCTATAATTCACCCCTCCACTTT. Translated, it gives CASSVTDSYNSPLHF.

This clone turned up a few times. The rearrangement joins TRBV11-2 to TRBJ1-6, with D possibly being TRBD1 (5 bases). The CDR3 has 16 amino acids. Trimming pared 0 bases from V and 2 bases from J, leaving 8 bases between. The V gene's germline CDR1 is SGHAT and CDR2 FQNNGV. This CDR3 is CASSLEPGPYNSPLHF. The DNA for the CDR3 is TGTGCCAGCAGCTTAGAACCAGGGCCCTATAATTCACCCCTCCACTTT. Supplemented by reference TRBV11-2 and TRBJ1-6, the full variable domain reads EAGVAQSPRYKIIEKRQSVAFWCNPISGHATLYWYQQILGQGPKLLIQFQNNGVVDDSQLPKDRFSAERLKGVDSTLKIQPAKLEDSAVYLCASSLEPGPYNSPLHFGNGTRLTVT.

The chain uses TRBV27 and TRBJ2-2, with TRBD2 matching over 8 bases. Trimming took 5 bases from V and 0 from J; bases not matched to a gene: 2. The CDR3 is 15 residues long. CDR1 is MNHEY, CDR2 SMNVEV, per germline (reference sequence). CDR3 amino acids: CASSGTSPNTGELFF. CDR3 in DNA: TGTGCCAGCAGTGGGACTAGTCCGAACACCGGGGAGCTGTTTTTT.

This chain connects TRBV4-1 to TRBJ2-7; perhaps TRBD2 as D (6 bases). The V end lost 6 bases, the J end lost 6 bases, and 12 bases lay between the germline ends. Germline V gene sequence: CDR1 MGHRA, CDR2 YSYEKL. The CDR3 has 12 residues. CDR3 nucleotides: TGCGCCAGCAGTCCCGCCGGGGGCGAGCAGTACTTC. Translated, it gives CASSPAGGEQYF.

This clone has only a few counts. The chain uses TRBV7-9 and TRBJ2-7; TRBD2 might be the D (6 bases). CDR1 and CDR2 (germline): SEHNR, FQNEAQ (reference sequence). Trimming removed 4 bases at V and 4 bases at J, with 26 bases between. This CDR3 is built from 18 residues. The CDR3 bases are TGTGCCAGCAGCTCCCGAGCCCCCGGAGGAGGGATGGCGTACGAGCAGTACTTC. This translates into CASSSRAPGGGMAYEQYF.

This chain connects TRBV15 to TRBJ2-5, with TRBD2 matching over 7 bases. The germline gives CDR1 LNHNV, CDR2 YYDKDF (reference sequence). The CDR3 length is 16 residues. Unmatched junction bases numbered 9, after V lost 5 bases and J lost 0 bases. CDR3 region: CATSRGQLADQETQYF. CDR3 nucleotide sequence: TGTGCCACCAGCCGAGGTCAGCTAGCGGACCAAGAGACCCAGTACTTC.

The gene calls are TRBV2 and TRBJ1-1, with D perhaps matching TRBD1 (5 bases). V shed 8 bases and J shed 4 bases, with 17 bases lying between them. Germline CDR1 reads SNHLY; CDR2 reads FYNNEI. CDR3 length: 14 residues. The CDR3 loop is CASSKSGAPTEAFF. The CDR3 bases are TGTGCCAGCTCGAAGTCTGGGGCGCCCACTGAAGCTTTCTTT.

This sequence joins TRBV5-1 and TRBJ2-7; TRBD2 matches at 9 bases. The CDR3 is 14 residues long. Germline-derived CDR1 and CDR2 are SGHRS and YFSETQ. V lost 2 bases to trimming and J lost 6 bases; unmatched junction nucleotides: 6. This CDR3 reads CASSFGVSGGEQYF. The CDR3 DNA reads TGCGCCAGCAGCTTCGGTGTTAGCGGGGGCGAGCAGTACTTC.

The V call is TRBV18, the J call TRBJ2-1; TRBD1 matches at 9 bases. This CDR3 comprises 17 residues. Germline CDR1 and CDR2: KGHSH and LQKENI. V shed 3 bases, J shed 5 bases, and the junction held 11 bases outside the gene matches. The CDR3 nucleotides read TGTGCCAGCTCACCCAACGCCGGGACAGGGCGGGACAATGAGCAGTTCTTC. Translating it yields CASSPNAGTGRDNEQFF.

The V and J genes are TRBV5-1 and TRBJ2-1; perhaps TRBD1 as D (7 bases). Germline-derived CDR1 and CDR2 are SGHRS and YFSETQ. The CDR3 consists of 13 residues. V dropped 3 bases and J dropped 9 bases, with 13 bases sitting between them. In nucleotides, the CDR3 is TGCGCCAGCAGCTCTATCCAGGGGGGTGAGCAGTTCTTC. Translated: CASSSIQGGEQFF.

V usage is TRBV7-2 and J usage is TRBJ2-5; D possibly corresponds to TRBD1 (5 bases). Trimming removed 2 bases from V and 5 bases from J, with 18 bases in between. This CDR3 region has 16 residues. Germline V CDR1 and CDR2: SGHTA, FQGNSA. CDR3 sequence reads: CASSLSHSTGQETQYF. CDR3 nucleotide sequence: TGTGCCAGCAGCTTATCCCATTCCACAGGCCAGGAGACCCAGTACTTC.

This chain links TRBV2 with TRBJ2-3, with TRBD2 matching over 11 bases. V gave up 0 bases and J gave up 2 bases; unmatched junction bases: 7. The CDR3 spans 18 residues. CDR1 SNHLY and CDR2 FYNNEI come from the germline V gene. CDR3 nucleotides: TGTGCCAGCAGTGAAGCGGGTCTAGCGGGGGGCTTCACAGATACGCAGTATTTT. It encodes CASSEAGLAGGFTDTQYF.

This clone was found a few times. The chain has TRBV7-9 and TRBJ2-7, with 7 bases that match TRBD1. This CDR3 region has 13 residues. Per the germline V gene, CDR1 is SEHNR and CDR2 is FQNEAQ (reference sequence). The V gene end was trimmed by 2 bases and the J gene end by 5 bases; junction bases not matched to a gene: 3. CDR3: CASSLRDRNEQYF. Written as DNA, the CDR3 is TGTGCCAGCAGCTTACGGGACAGAAACGAGCAGTACTTC. Filled out from reference TRBV7-9 and TRBJ2-7, the complete variable domain reads DTGVSQNPRHKITKRGQNVTFRCDPISEHNRLYWYRQTLGQGPEFLTYFQNEAQLEKSRLLSDRFSAERPKGSFSTLEIQRTEQGDSAMYLCASSLRDRNEQYFGPGTRLTVT.

The V gene is TRBV5-4, the J gene TRBJ2-1, with TRBD1 matching over 9 bases. The CDR3 totals 14 residues. V was pared by 4 bases and J by 8 bases, with 7 bases of the junction left unmatched. Germline V lookup: CDR1 SGHNT, CDR2 YYREEE (reference sequence). The CDR3 DNA reads TGTGCCAGCAGCACTGGGGGACAGGGCTATGAGCAGTTCTTC. This gives the protein CASSTGGQGYEQFF.

This clone showed up just once. The chain has TRBV5-1 and TRBJ1-2, with 9 nucleotides matching TRBD1. V lost 3 bases, J lost 4 bases, and 10 bases stayed unmatched. The CDR3 covers 16 residues. Germline values: CDR1 SGHRS, CDR2 YFSETQ. The CDR3 loop reads CASSSPGQGPLYGYTF. In DNA, the CDR3 is TGCGCCAGCAGCTCACCGGGACAGGGCCCTCTCTATGGCTACACCTTC.

The chain uses TRBV21-1 and TRBJ2-7; the tabulated D call, TRBD1, remains unverified against the DNA. TRBV21-1 is tagged as a pseudogene. The CDR3 runs to 17 residues. This CDR3 is CASSRRTAGTPPYEQYF. Written as DNA, the CDR3 is TGTGCCAGCAGCAGACGAACCGCCGGGACACCTCCATACGAGCAGTACTTC.

This clone has only a few counts. The CDR3, as DNA: TGTGCCAGCAGCGAACGACTCGCTGAAGCTTTCTTT. Its translation: CASSERLAEAFF. J is TRBJ1-1 and V is TRBV7-9; no definite D call. Trimming stripped 5 bases from V and 6 bases from J, with 10 bases between. The germline CDR1 and CDR2 sequences are SEHNR and FQNEAQ (reference sequence). The CDR3 extends over 12 amino acids.

This clone was counted only a few times. The V and J genes are TRBV11-2 and TRBJ2-4; D gene uncertain. CDR3 length equals 13 residues. Germline V CDR1 and CDR2: SGHAT, FQNNGV. Trimming removed 1 base at V and 6 bases at J, with 7 bases between. CDR3 DNA sequence: TGTGCCAGCAGCTTAGGCTGGCTAAACATTCAGTACTTC. Translating it yields CASSLGWLNIQYF.